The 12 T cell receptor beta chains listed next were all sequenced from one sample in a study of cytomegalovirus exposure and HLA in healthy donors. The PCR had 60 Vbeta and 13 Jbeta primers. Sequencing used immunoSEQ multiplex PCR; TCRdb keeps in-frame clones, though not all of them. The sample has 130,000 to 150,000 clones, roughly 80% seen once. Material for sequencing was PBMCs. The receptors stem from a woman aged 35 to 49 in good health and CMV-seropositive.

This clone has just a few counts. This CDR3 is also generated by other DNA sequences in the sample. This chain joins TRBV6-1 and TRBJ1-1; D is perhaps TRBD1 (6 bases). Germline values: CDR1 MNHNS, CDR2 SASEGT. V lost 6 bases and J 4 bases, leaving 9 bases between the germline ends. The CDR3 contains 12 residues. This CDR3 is CASSIRGTEAFF. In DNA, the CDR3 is TGTGCCAGCAGCATCAGGGGCACTGAAGCTTTCTTT.

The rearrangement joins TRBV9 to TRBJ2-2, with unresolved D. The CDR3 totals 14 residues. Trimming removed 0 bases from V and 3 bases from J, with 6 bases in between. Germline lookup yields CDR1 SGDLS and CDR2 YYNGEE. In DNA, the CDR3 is TGTGCCAGCAGCGTAGGAGAGGACACCGGGGAGCTGTTTTTT. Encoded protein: CASSVGEDTGELFF.

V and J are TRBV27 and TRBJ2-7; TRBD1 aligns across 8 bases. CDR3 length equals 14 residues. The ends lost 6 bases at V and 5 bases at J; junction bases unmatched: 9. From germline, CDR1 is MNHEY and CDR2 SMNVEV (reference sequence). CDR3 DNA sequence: TGTGCCAGCAGCCTCACCCAGGGGGCGAACGAGCAGTACTTC. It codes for CASSLTQGANEQYF.

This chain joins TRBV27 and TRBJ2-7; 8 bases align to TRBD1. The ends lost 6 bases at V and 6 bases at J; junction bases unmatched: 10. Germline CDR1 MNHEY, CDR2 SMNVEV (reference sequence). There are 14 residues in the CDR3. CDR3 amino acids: CASSLGQGSGEQYF. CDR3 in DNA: TGTGCCAGCAGCCTAGGACAGGGATCGGGCGAGCAGTACTTC.

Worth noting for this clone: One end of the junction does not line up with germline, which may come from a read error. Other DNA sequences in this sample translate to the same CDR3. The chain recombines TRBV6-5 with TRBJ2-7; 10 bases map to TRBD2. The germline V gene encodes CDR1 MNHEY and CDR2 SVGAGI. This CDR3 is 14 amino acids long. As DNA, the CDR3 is TGTGCTAGCAGTCCCGCTAGCGGGAGTGGTGAGCAGTACTTC. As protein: CASSPASGSGEQYF.

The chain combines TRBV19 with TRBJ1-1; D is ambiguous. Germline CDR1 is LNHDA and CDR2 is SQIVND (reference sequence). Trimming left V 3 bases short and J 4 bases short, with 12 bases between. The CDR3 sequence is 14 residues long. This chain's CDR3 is CASSIGIGVTEAFF. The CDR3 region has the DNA TGTGCCAGTAGTATCGGGATAGGAGTCACTGAAGCTTTCTTT.

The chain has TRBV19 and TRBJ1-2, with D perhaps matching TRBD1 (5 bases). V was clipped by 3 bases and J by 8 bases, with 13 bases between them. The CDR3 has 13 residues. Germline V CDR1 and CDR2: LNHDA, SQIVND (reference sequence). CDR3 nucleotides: TGTGCCAGTAGTATTGGGGGGAATACCGGCTACACCTTC. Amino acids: CASSIGGNTGYTF.

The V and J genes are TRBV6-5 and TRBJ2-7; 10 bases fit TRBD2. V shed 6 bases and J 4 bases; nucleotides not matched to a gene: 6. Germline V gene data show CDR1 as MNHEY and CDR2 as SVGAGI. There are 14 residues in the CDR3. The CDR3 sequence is CASREREGLYEQYF. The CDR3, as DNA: TGTGCCAGCAGGGAGCGGGAGGGCCTTTACGAGCAGTACTTC.

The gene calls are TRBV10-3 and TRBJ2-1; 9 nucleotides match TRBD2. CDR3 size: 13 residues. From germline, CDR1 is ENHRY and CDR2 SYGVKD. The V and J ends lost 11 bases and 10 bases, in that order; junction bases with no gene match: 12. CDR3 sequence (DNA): TGTGCCGCGGGGGGGGGCACCCCACCGGAGCAGTTCTTC. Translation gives CAAGGGTPPEQFF.

The CDR3 DNA reads as TGTGCCAGCAGTTACGAGCCCTCCCATTCACCCCTCCACTTT. It encodes CASSYEPSHSPLHF. The chain joins TRBV6-5 to TRBJ1-6, with D unresolved. The CDR3 covers 14 residues. V shed 2 bases and J shed 8 bases, with 10 bases lying between them. Germline assignment: CDR1 MNHEY and CDR2 SVGAGI.

CDR3 nucleotide sequence: TGTGCCAGCTCACCTTTGTCCCACACAGGGTACGAGCAGTACTTC. This translates into CASSPLSHTGYEQYF. The chain recombines TRBV18 with TRBJ2-7; a possible D gene is TRBD1 (6 bases). With 3 bases removed from V and 4 bases from J, the gap between germline ends came to 16 bases. Germline CDR1 KGHSH, CDR2 LQKENI. This CDR3 is built from 15 residues.

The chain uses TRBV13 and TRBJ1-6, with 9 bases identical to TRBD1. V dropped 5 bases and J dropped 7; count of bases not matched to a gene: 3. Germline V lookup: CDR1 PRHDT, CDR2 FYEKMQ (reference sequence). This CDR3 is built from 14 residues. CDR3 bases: TGTGCCAGCAGCCCGGGGACAGGGAATTCACCCCTCCACTTT. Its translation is CASSPGTGNSPLHF. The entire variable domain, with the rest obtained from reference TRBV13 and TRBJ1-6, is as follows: AAGVIQSPRHLIKEKRETATLKCYPIPRHDTVYWYQQGPGQDPQFLISFYEKMQSDKGSIPDRFSAQQFSDYHSELNMSSLELGDSALYFCASSPGTGNSPLHFGNGTRLTVT.